The 17 T cell receptor beta chains below come from one sample, sequenced in a study of T cell changes during pregnancy in multiple sclerosis (dated 2019 in TCRdb). The method was the immunoSEQ multiplex PCR assay. The immuneACCESS repertoire file appears here via TCRdb, limited to in-frame rearrangements. These files lack a portion of the clones; in checked studies, under half of the deficit traces to unresolved V genes, and the cause of the others is not known. The sample has tens of thousands of clones on record, roughly nine tenths of them singletons. The leading ten clones occupy around 2.7% of the sample. Here the sequenced sample was CD4+ T cells from peripheral blood mononuclear cells, taken in the third trimester of pregnancy. The receptors shown here come from a female donor in good health, enrolled as a control in a pregnancy study.

V is TRBV27 and J is TRBJ1-5, with D maybe TRBD1 (6 bases). CDR1 and CDR2 (germline): MNHEY, SMNVEV (reference sequence). Trimming removed 7 bases at V and 0 bases at J, with 13 bases between. This CDR3 contains 15 residues. The CDR3 spells CASTSDRNSNQPQHF. For the CDR3, the DNA is TGTGCCAGCACTTCAGACAGGAATAGCAATCAGCCCCAGCATTTT.

V is TRBV9 and J is TRBJ1-2, with TRBD1 matching 8 bases. The CDR3 loop spans 17 amino acids. The V gene end was trimmed by 1 base and the J gene end by 3 bases; junction bases not matched to a gene: 11. The germline V gene encodes CDR1 SGDLS and CDR2 YYNGEE. The CDR3 nucleotides are TGTGCCAGCAGCGTACCATCGACAGGGGAAGGAGACTATGGCTACACCTTC. The encoded protein is CASSVPSTGEGDYGYTF.

The V gene is TRBV7-6, the J gene TRBJ2-7; 8 bases are shared with TRBD1. After removal of 1 base from V and 4 bases from J, the junction contained 3 bases not matched to a gene. The CDR3 has 14 residues. In germline, CDR1 is SGHVS, CDR2 FNYEAQ. The CDR3 sequence is CASSLVTGGYEQYF. The CDR3, as DNA: TGTGCCAGCAGCTTAGTTACAGGGGGGTACGAGCAGTACTTC.

This chain joins TRBV19 and TRBJ2-3; TRBD2 might be the D (7 bases). The CDR3 has 15 residues. V lost 6 bases and J lost 6, with 19 bases in between. CDR1 is LNHDA, CDR2 SQIVND, per germline (reference sequence). DNA for the CDR3: TGTGCCAGTAGCTCTTGGCGGGGGCCGGGGGATACGCAGTATTTT. It codes for CASSSWRGPGDTQYF.

CDR3 sequence: CASSEGALYSNQPQHF. The CDR3 DNA follows: TGTGCCAGCAGTGAAGGGGCCCTCTATAGCAATCAGCCCCAGCATTTT. The chain couples TRBV2 to TRBJ1-5; no clear D gene. Trimming cost V 1 base and J 0 bases, with 10 bases left between them. The CDR3 consists of 16 residues. CDR1 and CDR2 from the germline V gene are SNHLY and FYNNEI.

The genes are TRBV6-1 and TRBJ2-5; no clear D. In germline, CDR1 is MNHNS, CDR2 SASEGT. The V end was cut by 2 bases, the J end by 7 bases, with 14 bases between. The CDR3 extends over 14 amino acids. In DNA form, the CDR3 reads TGTGCCAGCAGTGAAAGTAGACCCTCGGGGACCCAGTACTTC. Its translation is CASSESRPSGTQYF.

A single count supports this clone. The genes are TRBV29-1 and TRBJ2-3; 7 bases match TRBD2. CDR1 and CDR2 (germline): SQVTM, ANQGSEA. The V gene end was trimmed by 7 bases and the J gene end by 4 bases; junction bases not matched to a gene: 5. The CDR3 has 12 amino acids. CDR3 DNA: TGCAGCGCCGTGACTAGCTCAGATACGCAGTATTTT. Protein product: CSAVTSSDTQYF.

The chain combines TRBV6-1 with TRBJ1-2; D not resolved. In germline, CDR1 is MNHNS, CDR2 SASEGT. The CDR3 sequence is 12 residues long. Deletions cut 7 bases from V and 7 bases from J, with 13 bases between. The CDR3 spells CASMTGVGGYTF. The CDR3, as DNA: TGTGCCAGCATGACGGGAGTGGGTGGCTACACCTTC.

This chain links TRBV12-5 with TRBJ2-5; 9 bases are shared with TRBD1. Germline trimming cut 7 bases from V and 4 bases from J; bases unmatched to any gene: 10. CDR1 is LGHNT and CDR2 is FRNRAP in the germline V gene. CDR3 length: 15 residues. The CDR3 is CASAPKGTGLETQYF. CDR3 DNA: TGTGCTAGTGCTCCTAAAGGGACAGGGCTAGAGACCCAGTACTTC. The variable domain in full, completed from reference TRBV12-5 and TRBJ2-5, reads DARVTQTPRHKVTEMGQEVTMRCQPILGHNTVFWYRQTMMQGLELLAYFRNRAPLDDSGMPKDRFSAEMPDATLATLKIQPSEPRDSAVYFCASAPKGTGLETQYFGPGTRLLVL.

This clone has a single count. J is TRBJ1-1 and V is TRBV19; 8 bases fit TRBD1. The CDR3 has 13 residues. Germline CDR1 and CDR2: LNHDA and SQIVND (reference sequence). Trimming took 8 bases from V and 3 from J; bases not matched to a gene: 5. Here the CDR3 reads CASLGQEDTEAFF. CDR3 nucleotides: TGTGCCAGTTTGGGACAGGAGGACACTGAAGCTTTCTTT.

The genes are TRBV27 and TRBJ1-2; D gene unclear. V was shortened by 8 bases and J by 1 base, with 8 bases between the two germline ends. Germline V CDR1 and CDR2: MNHEY, SMNVEV (reference sequence). The CDR3 is 12 amino acids. CDR3 sequence reads: CASLDLNYGYTF. The CDR3 bases are TGTGCCAGCCTAGACCTTAACTATGGCTACACCTTC.

V is TRBV28 and J is TRBJ1-1; 10 positions match TRBD1. The CDR3 consists of 13 residues. Germline V gene lookup returns CDR1 MDHEN and CDR2 SYDVKM. Trimming at V came to 6 bases and at J to 8 bases, leaving 6 bases not matched to a gene. The DNA for the CDR3 is TGTGCCAGCAGCTGGGACAGGGGAGGAGAAGCTTTCTTT. It codes for CASSWDRGGEAFF.

The V call is TRBV6-5, the J call TRBJ2-1, with 11 bases aligning to TRBD2. Unmatched junction bases numbered 8, after V lost 5 bases and J lost 8 bases. CDR1 and CDR2 (germline): MNHEY, SVGAGI. This CDR3 has 15 residues. In DNA form, the CDR3 reads TGTGCCAGCAGTACCCTACTAGCGGGGGCGTATGAGCAGTTCTTC. Its protein product is CASSTLLAGAYEQFF.

CDR3 DNA sequence: TGTGCCAGCAGCTTTCCGGGTTACTATGGCTACACCTTC. As protein: CASSFPGYYGYTF. This chain connects TRBV21-1 to TRBJ1-2. TRBV21-1 is noted as a pseudogene. The CDR3 is 13 residues long.

This clone has only a few counts. The rearrangement uses TRBV7-9 and TRBJ2-1; D call uncertain. The V gene's germline CDR1 is SEHNR and CDR2 FQNEAQ (reference sequence). The CDR3 sequence is 15 residues long. V dropped 3 bases and J dropped 2 bases, with 11 bases sitting between them. The CDR3 here is CASSFRPRPYNEQFF. CDR3 in DNA: TGTGCCAGCAGCTTTAGGCCCAGGCCCTACAATGAGCAGTTCTTC.

This rearrangement joins TRBV9 to TRBJ2-3; D gene uncertain. CDR1 SGDLS and CDR2 YYNGEE come from the germline V gene. The ends were cut back, 3 bases at V and 2 bases at J, with 10 bases in the middle. This CDR3 spans 14 amino acids. Here the CDR3 DNA reads TGTGCCAGCAGCGCCCGGGTACTCACAGATACGCAGTATTTT. Translating it yields CASSARVLTDTQYF.

This rearrangement joins TRBV11-2 to TRBJ2-7; 13 nucleotides match TRBD2. After removal of 5 bases from V and 3 bases from J, the junction contained 1 base not matched to a gene. Germline V gene lookup returns CDR1 SGHAT and CDR2 FQNNGV. The CDR3 has 14 residues. The CDR3 sequence: CASSRTSGSYEQYF. CDR3 DNA: TGTGCCAGCAGCAGGACTAGCGGGAGCTACGAGCAGTACTTC.